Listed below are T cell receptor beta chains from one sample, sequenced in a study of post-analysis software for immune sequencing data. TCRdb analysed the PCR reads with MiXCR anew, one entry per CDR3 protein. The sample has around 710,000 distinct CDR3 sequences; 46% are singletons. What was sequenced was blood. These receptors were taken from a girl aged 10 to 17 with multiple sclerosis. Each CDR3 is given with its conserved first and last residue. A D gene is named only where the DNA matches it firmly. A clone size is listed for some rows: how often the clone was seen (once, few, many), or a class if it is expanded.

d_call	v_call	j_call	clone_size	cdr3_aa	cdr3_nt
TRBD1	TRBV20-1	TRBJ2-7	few	CSARDPRQGSSYEQYF	TGCAGTGCTAGAGATCCGAGACAGGGGAGCTCCTACGAGCAGTACTTC
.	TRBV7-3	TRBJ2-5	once	CASSLNGWERTSEQYF	TGTGCCAGCAGCTTAAATGGGTGGGAGAGGACATCTGAGCAGTACTTC
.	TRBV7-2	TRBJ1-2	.	CASFRAGTYYGYTF	TGTGCCAGCTTCAGAGCCGGGACCTACTATGGCTACACCTTC
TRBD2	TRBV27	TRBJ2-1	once	CTSSAGTSGSVSYNEQFF	TGCACCAGCAGTGCCGGGACTAGCGGGAGTGTGTCCTACAATGAGCAGTTCTTC
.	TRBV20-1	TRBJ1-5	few	CSAGDSNQPQHF	TGCAGTGCGGGGGATAGCAATCAGCCCCAGCATTTT
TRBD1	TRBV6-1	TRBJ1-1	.	CASRDRGINTEAFF	TGTGCCAGCCGGGACAGGGGAATTAACACTGAAGCTTTCTTT
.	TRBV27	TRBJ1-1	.	CASSLRETGTEAFF	TGTGCCAGCAGTTTACGCGAAACCGGCACTGAAGCTTTCTTT
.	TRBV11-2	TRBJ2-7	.	CASSLSARGFYEQYF	TGTGCCAGCAGCTTATCGGCCAGGGGTTTCTACGAGCAGTACTTC
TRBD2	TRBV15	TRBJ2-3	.	CATSRLAGVDTQYF	TGTGCCACCAGCAGGCTAGCGGGAGTAGATACGCAGTATTTT
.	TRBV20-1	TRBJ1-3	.	CSARTVSGNTIYF	TGCAGTGCTAGAACGGTCTCTGGAAACACCATATATTTT
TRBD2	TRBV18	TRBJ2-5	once	CASSPGTSSETQYF	TGTGCCAGCTCACCCGGGACTAGCTCGGAGACCCAGTACTTC
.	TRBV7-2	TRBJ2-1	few	CASSLAVLEQFF	TGTGCCAGCAGCTTAGCAGTCCTTGAGCAGTTCTTC
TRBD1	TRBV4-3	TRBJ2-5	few	CASSQDLLQGETQYF	TGCGCCAGCAGCCAAGATCTCCTACAGGGGGAGACCCAGTACTTC
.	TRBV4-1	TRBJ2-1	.	CASSQDPKDWNEQFF	TGCGCCAGCAGCCAAGATCCCAAGGACTGGAATGAGCAGTTCTTC